This T cell receptor beta chain was found in a study of blood T cell repertoires in COVID-19. Per germline, CDR1 MGHDK and CDR2 SYGVNS. CDR3 length: 13 amino acids. With V trimmed by 6 bases and J by 2 bases, 3 bases remained unmatched. Sequenced by immunoSEQ multiplex PCR; TCRdb stores in-frame clones only, minus some. The table lists over 130,000 clones, approximately 90% of them singletons, with 2.5% in the top ten. What was sequenced was peripheral blood. The clonotype originates from a human donor with COVID-19, enrolled during active disease. The donor label of this sample is uncertain. V gene TRBV25-1 combines with J gene TRBJ2-7, with 8 nucleotides matching TRBD1. CDR3 loop: CASSPGQAYEQYF. The DNA of the CDR3 is TGTGCCAGCAGCCCGGGACAGGCCTACGAGCAGTACTTC.